This T cell receptor beta chain was captured in a study of T cells in Graves' hyperthyroidism and ophthalmopathy. Study overall: Staff took peripheral blood when the initial diagnosis was made, before any treatment began. Findings of the study overall: Blood also showed most of the thyroid clonotypes that were expanded above 0.001.

This clonotype has just a few counts. Antigen specificity is unknown. With V trimmed by 5 bases and J by 7 bases, 4 bases remained unmatched. The CDR3 runs 12 residues. Germline lookup yields CDR1 SEHNR and CDR2 FQNEAQ (reference sequence). Any symptoms of ophthalmopathy came after the first hyperthyroidism diagnosis, from which the blood sample dates. Regions amplified from RNA transcripts were the TCR beta CDR3 regions. The study used the HTBI primer set for a first-round RT-PCR of the TCR CDR3. MiXCR was run by TCRdb on the multiplex PCR reads, yielding one entry per CDR3 protein. The sample contains about 380,000 distinct CDR3 sequences, roughly 12% of which appear only once.

Sequencing input: blood. The receptor comes from a man aged 25-45 years with Graves' hyperthyroidism that later progressed to Graves' ophthalmopathy. The gene calls are TRBV7-9 and TRBJ1-1; 7 bases line up with TRBD1. The CDR3 sequence: CASSPRGIEAFF. DNA for the CDR3: TGTGCCAGCAGCCCCAGGGGGATTGAAGCTTTCTTT.